This T cell receptor beta chain appears in the sequencing data of a study of PD-1 blockade in classical Hodgkin lymphoma (dated by TCRdb to the early 2020s). Study-wide context: Nivolumab dosing was 3 mg/kg intravenously every 2 weeks, continuing until either disease progression or unacceptable toxicity. A peripheral blood immune signature of response to PD-1 blockade in classical Hodgkin lymphoma was defined using TCR beta sequencing and CyTOF.

Study-wide conclusions, independent of this receptor: CD4+ but not CD8+ TCR diversity rose significantly by C4D1 (p=0.0027 vs p=0.16), most apparent in complete responders (p=0.02). Newly diagnosed patients were reported to have lower baseline TCR diversity than healthy donors, and relapsed/refractory patients were reported to have lower baseline TCR diversity still. The study covered only a single clinical trial cohort, and the causes of the repertoire differences, possibly disease activity or prior therapy, were still not defined. Trial patients achieving complete response had baseline diversity similar to newly diagnosed patients, whereas partial responders and progressors had significantly lower diversity. Patients starting nivolumab less than 1 year after ASCT had lower diversity and were excluded from later analyses to avoid confounding by immune reconstitution.

From the cysteine up to the phenylalanine, the CDR3 has a length of 16 residues. Here the CDR3 DNA is all that survives: 48 bases in frame from base 1. V lost 5 bases and J lost 5 bases, and the count of bases not matched to a germline gene is 13. In the germline V gene, CDR1 corresponds to SGHRS and CDR2 to YFSETQ. The Qiagen DNeasy kit was used to extract genomic DNA from unsorted PBMCs and from the negatively selected CD4+ and CD8+ fractions. Using primers that anneal to V and J segments, immunoSEQ multiplex PCR amplified the TCR beta CDR3 regions. A synthetic immune receptor repertoire was used to minimize amplification bias, and any residual bias was removed computationally once sequencing was done. Concerning the study's data processing: Repertoire diversity was quantified as the Shannon entropy index using custom Python scripts. The unsorted, CD4+ and CD8+ repertoires were each analyzed separately, with the exception of combined analyses, where CD4+ and CD8+ sequences were merged in silico. Clonal expansion was defined as at least a 2-fold frequency increase after treatment relative to C1D1, with a pseudocount of 0.5 for undetected baseline clones. Clones with 0 or 1 copy at C1D1 were defined as singleton clones, while clones with 2 or more copies were defined as non-singleton clones. Clones expanded in unsorted samples were assigned a CD4+, CD8+ or unknown annotation through matching of protein sequences in sorted samples from the same patient. Diversity changes from C1D1 to C4D1 were tested in paired samples using Wilcoxon tests. Imported from immuneACCESS, the table was reduced by TCRdb to in-frame sequences with V and J called. These copies leave out some clones; in studies compared against another copy, an unresolved V gene accounts for under half, and the cause of the remainder is not known. The V and J calls and clone size are taken from that table; D and trimming were inferred from the DNA. Within this sample are 50,000 to 65,000 clones, with roughly 87% of them counted one time only. The ten biggest clones cover over 7.5% of the sample.

The meaning of the sample's time point label: cycle 4 day 1 (C4D1), after around six weeks of nivolumab. Every trial patient had relapsed following autologous stem cell transplantation, and prior brentuximab vedotin exposure was what differed among cohorts A, B and C. The trial cohort was composed of 55 to 65 patients with relapsed/refractory classical Hodgkin lymphoma, for whom complete response, partial response or progressive disease was recorded as best overall response. In the multi-cohort phase II CheckMate 205 trial, trial patients received single-agent nivolumab. An independent review committee assessed best overall response using the 2007 International Working Group response criteria. PBMCs from the trial were collected at three points: immediately before nivolumab initiation (C1D1), and during therapy at cycle 2 day 1 and cycle 4 day 1. After peripheral blood was drawn into 8 mL Vacutainer Cell Preparation Tubes, PBMCs were isolated by centrifugation and then cryopreserved.

Details on this clone: Its antigen remains unidentified. The sample holds no much larger clone one base away, and base qualities are not on file.

The source is a human donor with classical Hodgkin lymphoma. The material was peripheral blood mononuclear cells (PBMCs), obtained before the fourth cycle of nivolumab. The chain joins TRBV5-1 to TRBJ2-7, with TRBD1 matching 10 junction bases. The CDR3 amino acid sequence is: CASRVRFGDRGNEQYF. The sequenced DNA is TGCGCCAGCAGAGTCCGCTTTGGGGACAGGGGTAACGAGCAGTACTTC.